This entry lists 20 T cell receptor beta chains sequenced from one sample in a study of T cells in Graves' hyperthyroidism and ophthalmopathy. Amplification of TCR beta CDR3 regions was performed using RNA transcripts as template. The TCR CDR3 was amplified in a first-round RT-PCR using the HTBI primer set. TCRdb re-analysed the multiplex PCR reads in MiXCR, keeping a single row per CDR3 protein. The data hold roughly 170,000 distinct CDR3 sequences, with over 8% observed a single time. The specimen was blood. Source of these receptors: a woman under 30 with Graves' hyperthyroidism that later progressed to Graves' ophthalmopathy.

This clonotype was observed a few times. The chain combines TRBV28 with TRBJ2-3; D remains unclear. Germline-derived CDR1 and CDR2 are MDHEN and SYDVKM. The V gene lost 2 bases and the J gene lost 4 bases, with 7 bases spanning the gap. The length of the CDR3 is 13 residues. Written as DNA, the CDR3 is TGTGCCAGCAGTTTAAGTGAGGCAGATACGCAGTATTTT. Translating gives CASSLSEADTQYF.

This clonotype was counted a few times. The V and J genes are TRBV29-1 and TRBJ2-2; 7 positions match TRBD2. V was clipped by 2 bases and J by 2 bases; unmatched bases: 8. The CDR3 has 16 amino acids. From germline, CDR1 is SQVTM and CDR2 ANQGSEA. DNA of the CDR3: TGCAGCGTTGAAATGGCGGGAGTACTTAACACCGGGGAGCTGTTTTTT. As protein: CSVEMAGVLNTGELFF.

This clonotype was counted ten times or more. V and J are TRBV20-1 and TRBJ1-5; D may be TRBD1 (6 bases). Germline CDR1 DFQATT, CDR2 SNEGSKA (reference sequence). The CDR3 loop spans 15 amino acids. The germline V and J ends were trimmed by 6 bases and 0 bases, with 15 bases remaining between them. CDR3 residues: CSARHRDYSNQPQHF. In nucleotides, the CDR3 is TGCAGTGCAAGACACAGGGATTATAGCAATCAGCCCCAGCATTTT.

This chain joins TRBV19 and TRBJ1-1; D unclear. CDR1 and CDR2 from the germline V gene are LNHDA and SQIVND (reference sequence). The V gene lost 6 bases and the J gene lost 0 bases, with 20 bases spanning the gap. The CDR3 runs 17 residues. CDR3 coding DNA: TGTGCCAGTAGGGTCGGGCAGCTCCTTAATATGAACACTGAAGCTTTCTTT. The encoded protein is CASRVGQLLNMNTEAFF.

Worth noting for this clonotype: This may be a read error: a much more frequent sequence differs by one nucleotide. The V and J genes are TRBV20-1 and TRBJ1-2; D is undetermined. Germline assignment: CDR1 DFQATT and CDR2 SNEGSKA (reference sequence). The length of the CDR3 is 13 residues. CDR3 nucleotides: TGCAGTGCTAGAGATCTGGCGGACTATGGCCACACCTTC. Its translation is CSARDLADYGHTF.

This clonotype was observed at least ten times. This chain connects TRBV12-3 or TRBV12-4 to TRBJ1-5; tentatively, D is TRBD1 (5 bases). Deletions cut 7 bases from V and 2 bases from J, with 15 bases between. CDR3 length equals 15 residues. The CDR3 region has the DNA TGTGCCAGCACCAGGGCGCATAATCGCAATCAGCCCCAGCATTTT. Translated, it gives CASTRAHNRNQPQHF.

This clonotype was counted many times. This chain connects TRBV20-1 to TRBJ2-4; tentative D call: TRBD1 (5 bases). This CDR3 is built from 16 residues. CDR1 is DFQATT, CDR2 SNEGSKA, per germline (reference sequence). Between the trimmed V and J ends, which lost 3 bases and 5 bases, there was a span of 20 bases. CDR3 nucleotide sequence: TGCAGTGCTAGTTCAGTTGGCAGGGCGTTCGAAAACATTCAGTACTTC. Protein product: CSASSVGRAFENIQYF.

This clonotype was detected many times. This chain joins TRBV24-1 and TRBJ2-4, with D perhaps matching TRBD2 (5 bases). Trimming left V 3 bases short and J 0 bases short, with 8 bases between. The CDR3 has 15 residues. The germline CDR1 and CDR2 sequences are KGHDR and SFDVKD. The CDR3 loop is CATSDSGLAKNIQYF. CDR3 coding DNA: TGTGCCACCAGTGATAGCGGTTTAGCCAAAAACATTCAGTACTTC.

The V call is TRBV11-1, the J call TRBJ2-1, with 7 bases lining up with TRBD1. The CDR3 runs 14 residues. Germline loops: CDR1 SGHAT, CDR2 FQDESV (reference sequence). Trimming at V came to 3 bases and at J to 4 bases, leaving 3 bases not matched to a gene. DNA of the CDR3: TGTGCCAGCAGCTTGTCGGGACAGTACAATGAGCAGTTCTTC. Translating it yields CASSLSGQYNEQFF.

This clonotype was found many times. The chain is built from TRBV2 and TRBJ2-3; unclear D gene. Deletions cut 3 bases from V and 4 bases from J, with 11 bases between. CDR3 length: 14 amino acids. Germline CDR1 reads SNHLY; CDR2 reads FYNNEI. CDR3 in DNA: TGTGCCAGCAGTGAGAGGCAGGTCGCAGATACGCAGTATTTT. Amino acid sequence: CASSERQVADTQYF.

This clonotype showed up many times. The chain uses TRBV11-2 and TRBJ1-5; tentative D call: TRBD1 (6 bases). The germline V and J ends were trimmed by 1 base and 4 bases, with 8 bases remaining between them. Germline CDR1 reads SGHAT; CDR2 reads FQNNGV. The CDR3 totals 14 residues. CDR3 protein: CASSLAQGNQPQHF. The CDR3 DNA reads as TGTGCCAGCAGCTTAGCCCAGGGGAATCAGCCCCAGCATTTT.

This clonotype was recorded many times. The gene calls are TRBV2 and TRBJ2-1; the match to TRBD1 covers 7 bases. Germline V gene lookup returns CDR1 SNHLY and CDR2 FYNNEI. The CDR3 runs 14 residues. The junction had 4 bases not matched to a gene; V was cut back by 8 bases and J by 0 bases. The CDR3, as DNA: TGTGCCAGCCGACAGGGAAGCTCCTACAATGAGCAGTTCTTC. Amino acid sequence: CASRQGSSYNEQFF.

This clonotype was seen many times. The chain couples TRBV6-1 to TRBJ2-5; D call uncertain. Trimming took off 6 bases at V and 1 base at J, with 6 bases between the two ends. Germline lookup yields CDR1 MNHNS and CDR2 SASEGT. CDR3 size: 12 residues. CDR3 in amino acids: CASSRAQETQYF. The CDR3 nucleotides are TGTGCCAGCAGCCGGGCCCAAGAGACCCAGTACTTC.

The rearrangement uses TRBV6-5 and TRBJ2-2, with 12 bases fitting TRBD2. The germline CDR1 and CDR2 sequences are MNHEY and SVGAGI. CDR3 size: 17 residues. Trimming cost V 6 bases and J 2 bases; bases outside gene matches: 7. The CDR3 DNA reads TGTGCCAGCAGCCTAGCGGGAGGGGGTTATAACACCGGGGAGCTGTTTTTT. The encoded protein is CASSLAGGGYNTGELFF.

In this sample, this clonotype turned up many times. The rearrangement joins TRBV2 to TRBJ2-7, with D perhaps TRBD1 (6 bases). The germline V and J ends were trimmed by 5 bases and 7 bases, with 12 bases remaining between them. The CDR3 consists of 12 residues. The V gene's germline CDR1 is SNHLY and CDR2 FYNNEI. CDR3 DNA sequence: TGTGCCAGCAGTTCAGGGGCTGGGGAGCAGTACTTC. Its translation: CASSSGAGEQYF.

Turning to this clonotype: Given a much more abundant clone one base away, this may be a read error. V and J are TRBV6-1 and TRBJ2-1; unclear D gene. Trimming took off 2 bases at V and 8 bases at J, with 10 bases between the two ends. There are 13 residues in the CDR3. Germline V CDR1 and CDR2: MNHNS, SASEGT. This chain's CDR3 is CASSERLFDEQFF. CDR3 bases: TGTGCCAGCAGTGAACGATTATTCGATGAGCAGTTCTTC.

This clonotype was observed at least ten times. V is TRBV30 and J is TRBJ1-4; TRBD1 agrees at 7 bases. The germline V gene encodes CDR1 GTSNPN and CDR2 SVGIG (reference sequence). The junction had 11 bases not matched to a gene; V was cut back by 2 bases and J by 8 bases. The CDR3 contains 15 residues. The DNA of the CDR3 is TGTGCCTGGAGTCTCACCCAGGGGGAACGGGAAAAACTGTTTTTT. Protein: CAWSLTQGEREKLFF.

This clonotype was detected ten times or more. The rearrangement links TRBV7-2 to TRBJ2-5; D gene uncertain. CDR3 length: 14 residues. The germline CDR1 and CDR2 sequences are SGHTA and FQGNSA. Between the trimmed V and J ends, which lost 1 base and 0 bases, there was a span of 6 bases. The CDR3 loop is CASSLEANQETQYF. In nucleotides, the CDR3 is TGTGCCAGCAGCTTAGAGGCGAACCAAGAGACCCAGTACTTC.

This clonotype was found many times. Here the CDR3 DNA reads TGTGCCAGCAGCTTAACTGGAGTGGGGGGAGGAGATGGCTACACCTTC. It yields the protein CASSLTGVGGGDGYTF. V usage is TRBV7-3 and J usage is TRBJ1-2; D might be TRBD1 (5 bases). Per germline, CDR1 SGHTA and CDR2 FQGTGA. The CDR3 has 16 amino acids. The V and J ends lost 0 bases and 6 bases respectively, with 17 bases between them.

Ten or more counts support this clonotype. This rearrangement joins TRBV7-2 to TRBJ2-1; TRBD2 matches 15 bases. The CDR3 covers 19 residues. Trimming removed 6 bases from V and 0 bases from J; junction bases left unmatched: 9. Germline-derived CDR1 and CDR2 are SGHTA and FQGNSA. Written as DNA, the CDR3 is TGTGCCAGCAGTGGGGGACTAGCGGGAGGCTGGAGCTCCTACAATGAGCAGTTCTTC. It is translated as CASSGGLAGGWSSYNEQFF.